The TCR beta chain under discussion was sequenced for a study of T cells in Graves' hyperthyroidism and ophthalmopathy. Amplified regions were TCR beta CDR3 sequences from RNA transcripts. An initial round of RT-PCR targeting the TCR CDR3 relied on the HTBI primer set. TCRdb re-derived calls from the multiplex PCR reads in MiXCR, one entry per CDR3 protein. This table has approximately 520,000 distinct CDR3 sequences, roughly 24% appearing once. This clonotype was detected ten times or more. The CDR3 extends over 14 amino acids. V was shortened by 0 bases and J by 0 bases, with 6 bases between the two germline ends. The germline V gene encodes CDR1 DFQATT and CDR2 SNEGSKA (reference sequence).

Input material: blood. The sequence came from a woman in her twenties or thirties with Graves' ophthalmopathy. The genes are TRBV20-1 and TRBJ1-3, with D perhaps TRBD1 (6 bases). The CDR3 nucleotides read TGCAGTGCTAGAGAGGACAGCTCTGGAAACACCATATATTTT. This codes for CSAREDSSGNTIYF.